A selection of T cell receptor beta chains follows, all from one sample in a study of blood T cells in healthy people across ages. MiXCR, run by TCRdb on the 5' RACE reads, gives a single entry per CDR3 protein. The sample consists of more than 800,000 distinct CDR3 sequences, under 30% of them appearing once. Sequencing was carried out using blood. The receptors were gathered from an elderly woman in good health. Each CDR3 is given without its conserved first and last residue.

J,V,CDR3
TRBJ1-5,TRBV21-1,ASSKAGGGRMCSNQPQH
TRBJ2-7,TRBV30,AWSGQAYEQY
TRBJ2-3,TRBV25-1,TSSALGTGGWADTQY
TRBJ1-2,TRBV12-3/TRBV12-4,ASSLVPGREGYT
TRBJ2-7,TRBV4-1,VSSQDKARTYEQY
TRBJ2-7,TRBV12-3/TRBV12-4,ASRLSSGGDYEQY
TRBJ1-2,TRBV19,ASSTIDGRVIYGYT
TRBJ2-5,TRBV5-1,ASSPGQVIPGTQY
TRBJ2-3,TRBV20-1,SAGDGRTSTDTQY
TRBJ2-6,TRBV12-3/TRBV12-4,ASSQAGVLT
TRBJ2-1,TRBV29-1,SVERDRDYNEQF
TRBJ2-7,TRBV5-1,ASSLPTGGSYEQY
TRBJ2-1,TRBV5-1,ASSWGLAGGPLNEQF
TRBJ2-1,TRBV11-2,ASSSLRTLREQF
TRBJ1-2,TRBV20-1,SADRSPLYGYT
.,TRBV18,ASSPRTGLMGTQY
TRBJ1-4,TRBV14,ASSLRLSEKLF
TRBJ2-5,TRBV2,ASTRGQLQETQY
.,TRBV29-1,SGATGGVETQY
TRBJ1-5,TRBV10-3,AIREWGEGQPQH
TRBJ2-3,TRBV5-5,ASSLPPSSGGTTDTQY
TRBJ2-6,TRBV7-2,ASSWGQVSGANVLT
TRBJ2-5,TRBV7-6,ASSRRDGNSYNEQY
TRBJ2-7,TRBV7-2,ASSLVGGRSYEQY
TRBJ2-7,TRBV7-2,ASSLGQFPTYEQY
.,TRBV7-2,ASSQAAGQTEQY
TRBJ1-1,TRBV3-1,ASSQLQKNTEAF
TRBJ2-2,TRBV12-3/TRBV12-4,ASSLLAGDTGELF
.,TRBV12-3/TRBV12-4,ASSPGTNGAYNEQY
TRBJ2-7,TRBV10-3,AITSGRNEQY
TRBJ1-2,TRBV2,ASSDRTGGSYGYT
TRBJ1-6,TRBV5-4,ASSFEPGGNSPLH
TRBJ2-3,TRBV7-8,ASSFNAGWGTDTQY
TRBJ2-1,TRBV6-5,ASSRGLAGGSGNEQF
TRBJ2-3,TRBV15,ATSSGTSGGTDTQY
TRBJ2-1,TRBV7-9,ASNGLPNEQF
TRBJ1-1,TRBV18,ASSDDRGMDTEAF
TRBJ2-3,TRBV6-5,ASSPRQGAVTDTQY
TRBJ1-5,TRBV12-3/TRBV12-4,ASSGGWGAQGKQPQH
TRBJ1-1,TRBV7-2,ASSLDGRDTEAF
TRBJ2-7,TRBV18,ASSQTAPGQPQY
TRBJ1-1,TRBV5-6,ASSFRDRTEVGF
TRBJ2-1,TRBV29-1,SVGREGTYNEQF
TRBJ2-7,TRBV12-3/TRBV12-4,ASSQIPPYEQY
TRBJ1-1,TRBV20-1,SARALLNTEAF
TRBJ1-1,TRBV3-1,ASSRGQGSTEAF
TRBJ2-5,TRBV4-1,ASSRPGLADNEQY
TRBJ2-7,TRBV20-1,SARYPYRDDYEQY
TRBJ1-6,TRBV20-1,SALTGTYYNSPLH
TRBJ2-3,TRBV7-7,ASSSGQGGGDTQY
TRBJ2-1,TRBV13,ASSPGPNYNEQF
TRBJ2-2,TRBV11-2,ASSYSSGAVTGELF
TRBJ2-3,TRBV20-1,SARDRGRADTQY
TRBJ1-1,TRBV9,ASSRDSRNTEAF
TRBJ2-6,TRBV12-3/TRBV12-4,ASPRGAGANVLT
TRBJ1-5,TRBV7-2,ASSFKAGNQPQH
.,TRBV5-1,ASSLDGGLNIQY